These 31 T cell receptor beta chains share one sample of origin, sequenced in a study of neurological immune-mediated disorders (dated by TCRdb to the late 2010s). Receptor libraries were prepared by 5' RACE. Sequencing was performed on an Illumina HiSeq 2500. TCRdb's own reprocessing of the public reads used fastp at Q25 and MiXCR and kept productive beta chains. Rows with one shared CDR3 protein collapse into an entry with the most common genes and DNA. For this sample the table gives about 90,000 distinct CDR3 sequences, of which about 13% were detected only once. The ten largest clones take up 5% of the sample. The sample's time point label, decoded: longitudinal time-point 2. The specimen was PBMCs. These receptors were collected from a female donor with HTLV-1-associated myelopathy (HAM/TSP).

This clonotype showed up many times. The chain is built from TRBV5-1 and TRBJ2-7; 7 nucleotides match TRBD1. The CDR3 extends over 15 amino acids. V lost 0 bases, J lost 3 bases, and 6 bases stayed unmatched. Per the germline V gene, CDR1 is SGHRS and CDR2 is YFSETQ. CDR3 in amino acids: CASSLGQGIIYEQYF. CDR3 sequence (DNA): TGCGCCAGCAGCTTGGGACAGGGTATCATCTACGAGCAGTACTTC. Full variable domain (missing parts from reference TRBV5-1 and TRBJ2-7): KAGVTQTPRYLIKTRGQQVTLSCSPISGHRSVSWYQQTPGQGLQFLFEYFSETQRNKGNFPGRFSGRQFSNSRSEMNVSTLELGDSALYLCASSLGQGIIYEQYFGPGTRLTVT.

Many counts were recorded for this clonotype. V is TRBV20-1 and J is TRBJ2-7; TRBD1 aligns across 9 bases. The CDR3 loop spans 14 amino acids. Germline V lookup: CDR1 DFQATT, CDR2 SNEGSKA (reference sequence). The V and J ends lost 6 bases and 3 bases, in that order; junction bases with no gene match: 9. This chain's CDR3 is CSARDRERFYEQYF. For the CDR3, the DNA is TGCAGTGCCAGGGACAGGGAAAGGTTCTACGAGCAGTACTTC.

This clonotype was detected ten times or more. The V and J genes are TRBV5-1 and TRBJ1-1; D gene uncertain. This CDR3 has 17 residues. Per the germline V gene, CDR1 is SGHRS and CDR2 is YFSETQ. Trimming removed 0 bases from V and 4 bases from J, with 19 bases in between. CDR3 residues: CASSLVKGNIGSTEAFF. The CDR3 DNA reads TGCGCCAGCAGCTTGGTAAAAGGGAATATCGGGAGCACTGAAGCTTTCTTT. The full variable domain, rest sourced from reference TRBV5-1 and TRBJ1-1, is KAGVTQTPRYLIKTRGQQVTLSCSPISGHRSVSWYQQTPGQGLQFLFEYFSETQRNKGNFPGRFSGRQFSNSRSEMNVSTLELGDSALYLCASSLVKGNIGSTEAFFGQGTRLTVV.

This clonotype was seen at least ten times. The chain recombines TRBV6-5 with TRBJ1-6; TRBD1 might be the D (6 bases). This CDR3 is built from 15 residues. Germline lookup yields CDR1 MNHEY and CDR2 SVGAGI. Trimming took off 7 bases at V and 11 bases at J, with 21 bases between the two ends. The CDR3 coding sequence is TGTGCCAGCACCCGGCGCGGGGGCGCGAGGGCACCCCTCCACTTT. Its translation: CASTRRGGARAPLHF.

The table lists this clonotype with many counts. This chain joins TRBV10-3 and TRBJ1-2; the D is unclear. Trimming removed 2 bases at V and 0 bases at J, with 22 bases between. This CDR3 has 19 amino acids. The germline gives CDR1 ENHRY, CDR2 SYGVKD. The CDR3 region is CAISEPPRAANLTNYGYTF. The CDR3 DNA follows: TGTGCCATCAGTGAGCCCCCTCGGGCAGCCAACCTAACTAACTATGGCTACACCTTC.

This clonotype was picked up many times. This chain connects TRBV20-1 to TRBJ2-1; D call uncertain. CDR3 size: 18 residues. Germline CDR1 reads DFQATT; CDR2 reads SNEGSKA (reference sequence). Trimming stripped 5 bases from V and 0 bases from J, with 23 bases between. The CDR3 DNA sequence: TGCAGTGCTCAAGGCGTACCCCATCACTCAAGCTCCTACAATGAGCAGTTCTTC. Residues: CSAQGVPHHSSSYNEQFF.

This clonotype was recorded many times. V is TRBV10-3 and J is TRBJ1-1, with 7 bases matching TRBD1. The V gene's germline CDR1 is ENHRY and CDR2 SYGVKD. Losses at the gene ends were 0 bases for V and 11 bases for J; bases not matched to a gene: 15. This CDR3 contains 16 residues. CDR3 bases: TGTGCCATCAGTGAGTCATTTCCGGGACAGCAAAGGAGCGCTTTCTTT. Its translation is CAISESFPGQQRSAFF.

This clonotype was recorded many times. DNA for the CDR3: TGTGCCAGCAGCCGCGAGACAGCTAACTATGGCTACACCTTC. It codes for CASSRETANYGYTF. V is TRBV12-3 or TRBV12-4 and J is TRBJ1-2; D may be TRBD1 (5 bases). CDR3 length: 14 amino acids. The ends were cut back, 6 bases at V and 0 bases at J, with 11 bases in the middle.

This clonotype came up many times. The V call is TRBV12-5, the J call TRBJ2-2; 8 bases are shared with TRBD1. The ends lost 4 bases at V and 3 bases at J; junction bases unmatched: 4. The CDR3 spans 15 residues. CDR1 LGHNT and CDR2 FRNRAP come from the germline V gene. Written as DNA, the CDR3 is TGTGCTAGTGGTTCTGGACAGGGTCACACCGGGGAGCTGTTTTTT. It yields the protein CASGSGQGHTGELFF.

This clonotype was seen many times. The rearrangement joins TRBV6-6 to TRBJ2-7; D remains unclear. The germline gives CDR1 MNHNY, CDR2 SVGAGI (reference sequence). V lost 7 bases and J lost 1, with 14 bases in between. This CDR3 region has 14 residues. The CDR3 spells CASTSWVGSYEQYF. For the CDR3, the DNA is TGTGCCAGCACCTCTTGGGTCGGATCCTACGAGCAGTACTTC.

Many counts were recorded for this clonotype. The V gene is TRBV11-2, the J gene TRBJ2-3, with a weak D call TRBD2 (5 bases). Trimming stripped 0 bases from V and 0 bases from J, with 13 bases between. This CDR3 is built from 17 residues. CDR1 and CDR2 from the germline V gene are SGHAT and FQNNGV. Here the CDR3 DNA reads TGTGCCAGCAGCTTAGATAGAGGGCGATACAGCACAGATACGCAGTATTTT. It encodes CASSLDRGRYSTDTQYF.

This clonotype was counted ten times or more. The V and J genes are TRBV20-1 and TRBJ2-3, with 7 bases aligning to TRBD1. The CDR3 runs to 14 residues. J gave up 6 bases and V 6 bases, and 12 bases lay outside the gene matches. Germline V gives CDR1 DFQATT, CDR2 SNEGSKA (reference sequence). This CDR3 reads CSAFRDRRYDTQYF. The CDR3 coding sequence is TGCAGTGCCTTCCGGGACAGAAGATATGATACGCAGTATTTT.

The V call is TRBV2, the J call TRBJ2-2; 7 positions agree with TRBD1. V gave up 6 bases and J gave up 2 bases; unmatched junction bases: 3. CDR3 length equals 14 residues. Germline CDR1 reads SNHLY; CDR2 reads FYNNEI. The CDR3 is CASRQGSNTGELFF. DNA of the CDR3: TGTGCCAGCAGACAGGGGAGCAACACCGGGGAGCTGTTTTTT.

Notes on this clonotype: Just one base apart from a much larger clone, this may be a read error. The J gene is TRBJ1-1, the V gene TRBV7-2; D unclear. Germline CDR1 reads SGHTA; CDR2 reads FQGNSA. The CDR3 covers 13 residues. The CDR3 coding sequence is TGTGCCAGCAGCTTGGAAGCGAACACTGAAGCTTGCTTT. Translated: CASSLEANTEACF.

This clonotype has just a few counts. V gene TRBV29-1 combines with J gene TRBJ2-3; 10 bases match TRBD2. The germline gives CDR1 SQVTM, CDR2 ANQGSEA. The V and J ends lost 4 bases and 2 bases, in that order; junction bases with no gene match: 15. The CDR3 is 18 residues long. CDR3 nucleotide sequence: TGCAGCGTTGCCCGGGCACTAGCGGGGACTATACACACAGATACGCAGTATTTT. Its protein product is CSVARALAGTIHTDTQYF.

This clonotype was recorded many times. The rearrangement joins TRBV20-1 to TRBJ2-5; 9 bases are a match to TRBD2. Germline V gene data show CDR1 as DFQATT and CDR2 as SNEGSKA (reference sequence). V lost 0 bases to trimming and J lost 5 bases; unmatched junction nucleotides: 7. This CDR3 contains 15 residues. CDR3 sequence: CSAREGTSTWETQYF. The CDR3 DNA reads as TGCAGTGCTAGAGAAGGGACTAGCACTTGGGAGACCCAGTACTTC.

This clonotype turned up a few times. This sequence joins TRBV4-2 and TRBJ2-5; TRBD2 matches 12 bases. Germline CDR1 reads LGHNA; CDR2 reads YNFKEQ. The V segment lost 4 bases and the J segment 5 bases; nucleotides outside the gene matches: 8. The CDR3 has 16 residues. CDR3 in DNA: TGTGCCAGCAGCCTATCGACTAGCGGGGGTGGGGAGACCCAGTACTTC. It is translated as CASSLSTSGGGETQYF.

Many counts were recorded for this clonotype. CDR3 amino acids: CASSLTGRETQYF. The CDR3 DNA sequence: TGTGCCAGCAGCTTGACAGGGCGAGAGACCCAGTACTTC. The chain carries TRBV5-6 and TRBJ2-5; D is possibly TRBD1 (6 bases). Germline CDR1 and CDR2: SGHDT and YYEEEE. This CDR3 is built from 13 residues. Trimming pared 1 base from V and 4 bases from J, leaving 8 bases between.

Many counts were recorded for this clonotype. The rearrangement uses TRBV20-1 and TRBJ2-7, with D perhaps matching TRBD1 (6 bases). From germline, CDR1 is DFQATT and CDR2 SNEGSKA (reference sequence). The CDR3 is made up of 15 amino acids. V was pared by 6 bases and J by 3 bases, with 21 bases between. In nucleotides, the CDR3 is TGCAGTGCCCGAGGGGGAGTTGCGGGCCTCTACGAGCAGTACTTC. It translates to CSARGGVAGLYEQYF.

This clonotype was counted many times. CDR3 residues: CATSRDPNRVFSNSPLHF. CDR3 nucleotide sequence: TGTGCCACCAGCAGAGATCCGAACAGGGTTTTTAGTAATTCACCCCTCCACTTT. The chain couples TRBV15 to TRBJ1-6; a possible D gene is TRBD1 (6 bases). The V end lost 0 bases, the J end lost 6 bases, and 18 bases lay between the germline ends. Germline V lookup: CDR1 LNHNV, CDR2 YYDKDF (reference sequence). The CDR3 has 18 amino acids.

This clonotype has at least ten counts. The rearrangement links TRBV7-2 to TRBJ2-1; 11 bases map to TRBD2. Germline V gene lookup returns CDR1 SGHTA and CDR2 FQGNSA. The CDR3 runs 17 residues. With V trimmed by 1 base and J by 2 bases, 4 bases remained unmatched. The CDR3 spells CASSLGRGLAAYNEQFF. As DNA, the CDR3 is TGTGCCAGCAGCTTAGGGAGGGGACTAGCGGCCTACAATGAGCAGTTCTTC.

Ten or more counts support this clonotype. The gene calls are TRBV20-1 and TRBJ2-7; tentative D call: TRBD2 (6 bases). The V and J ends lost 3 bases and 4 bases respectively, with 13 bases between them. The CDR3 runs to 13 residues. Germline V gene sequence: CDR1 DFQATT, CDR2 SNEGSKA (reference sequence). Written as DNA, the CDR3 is TGCAGTGCTAGCCGGACTACCTTTTACGAGCAGTACTTC. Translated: CSASRTTFYEQYF.

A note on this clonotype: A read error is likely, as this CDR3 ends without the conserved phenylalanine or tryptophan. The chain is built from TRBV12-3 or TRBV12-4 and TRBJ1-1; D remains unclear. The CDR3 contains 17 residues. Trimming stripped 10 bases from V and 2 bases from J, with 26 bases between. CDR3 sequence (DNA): TGTGCCAACAGCCCCGGGCCTGGGCCACCCCCCAACACTGAAGCTTTCGTT. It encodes CANSPGPGPPPNTEAFV.

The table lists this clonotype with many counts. CDR3 nucleotide sequence: TGTGCCAGCAGCGCCCCACTGGGGCTAGCGGGCTACAATGAGCAGTTCTTC. Translating gives CASSAPLGLAGYNEQFF. This chain links TRBV5-6 with TRBJ2-1, with 8 bases identical to TRBD2. V lost 4 bases and J lost 3; bases outside the gene matches: 12. Germline assignment: CDR1 SGHDT and CDR2 YYEEEE. This CDR3 has 17 amino acids.

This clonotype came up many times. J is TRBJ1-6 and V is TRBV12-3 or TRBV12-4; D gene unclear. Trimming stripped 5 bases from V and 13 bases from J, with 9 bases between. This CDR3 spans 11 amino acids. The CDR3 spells CASSLGGPLHF. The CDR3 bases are TGTGCCAGCAGTCTTGGAGGCCCCCTCCACTTT.

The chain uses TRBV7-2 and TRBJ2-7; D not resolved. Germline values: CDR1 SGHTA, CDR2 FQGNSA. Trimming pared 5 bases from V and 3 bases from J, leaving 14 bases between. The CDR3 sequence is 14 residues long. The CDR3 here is CASSLVGPLYEQYF. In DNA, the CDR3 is TGTGCCAGCAGCCTAGTAGGACCCCTCTACGAGCAGTACTTC.

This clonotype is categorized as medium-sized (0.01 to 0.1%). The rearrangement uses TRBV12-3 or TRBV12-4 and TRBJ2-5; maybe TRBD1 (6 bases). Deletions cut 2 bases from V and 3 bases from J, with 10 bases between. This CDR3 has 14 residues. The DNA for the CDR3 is TGTGCCAGCAGTTTATTGGGGGACAAAGAGACCCAGTACTTC. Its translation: CASSLLGDKETQYF.

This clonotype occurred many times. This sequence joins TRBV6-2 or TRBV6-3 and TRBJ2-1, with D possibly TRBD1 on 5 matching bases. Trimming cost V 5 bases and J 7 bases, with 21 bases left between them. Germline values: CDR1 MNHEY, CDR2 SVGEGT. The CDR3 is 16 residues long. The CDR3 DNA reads TGTGCCAGCAGTCCACAGCCGCAGGGATTGCTTAATGAGCAGTTCTTC. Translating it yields CASSPQPQGLLNEQFF.

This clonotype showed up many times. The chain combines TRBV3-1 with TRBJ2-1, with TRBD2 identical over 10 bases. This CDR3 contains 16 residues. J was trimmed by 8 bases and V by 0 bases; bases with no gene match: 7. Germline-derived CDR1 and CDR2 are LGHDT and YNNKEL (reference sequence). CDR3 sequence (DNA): TGTGCCAGCAGCCAAGATCGGCTAGCGGGGGCTGATGAGCAGTTCTTC. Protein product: CASSQDRLAGADEQFF.

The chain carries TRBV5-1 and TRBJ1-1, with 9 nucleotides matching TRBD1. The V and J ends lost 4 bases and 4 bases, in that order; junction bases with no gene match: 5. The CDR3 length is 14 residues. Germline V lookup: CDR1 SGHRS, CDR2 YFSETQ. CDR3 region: CASSPQGASTEAFF. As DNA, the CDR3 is TGCGCCAGCAGCCCACAGGGGGCGAGCACTGAAGCTTTCTTT.

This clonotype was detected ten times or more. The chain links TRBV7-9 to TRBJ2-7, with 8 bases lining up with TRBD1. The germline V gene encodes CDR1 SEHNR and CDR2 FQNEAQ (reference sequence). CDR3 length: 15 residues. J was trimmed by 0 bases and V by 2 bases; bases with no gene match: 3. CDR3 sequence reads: CASSLSGQDSYEQYF. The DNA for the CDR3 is TGTGCCAGCAGCTTATCGGGACAGGACTCCTACGAGCAGTACTTC.